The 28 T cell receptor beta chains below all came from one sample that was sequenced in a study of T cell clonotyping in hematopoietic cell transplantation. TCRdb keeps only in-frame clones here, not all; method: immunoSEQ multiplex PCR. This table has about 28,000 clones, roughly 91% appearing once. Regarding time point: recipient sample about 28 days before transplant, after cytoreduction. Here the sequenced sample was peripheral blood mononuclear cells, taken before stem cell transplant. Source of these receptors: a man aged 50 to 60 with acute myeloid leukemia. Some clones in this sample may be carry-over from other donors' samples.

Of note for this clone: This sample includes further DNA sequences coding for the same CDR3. This CDR3 is CAWSVRGGNQPQHF. The CDR3 DNA reads as TGTGCCTGGAGTGTACGGGGGGGCAATCAGCCCCAGCATTTT. V usage is TRBV30 and J usage is TRBJ1-5, with TRBD1 as a possible D gene (5 bases). The CDR3 totals 14 residues. Germline CDR1 and CDR2: GTSNPN and SVGIG (reference sequence). V lost 0 bases and J lost 2, with 8 bases in between.

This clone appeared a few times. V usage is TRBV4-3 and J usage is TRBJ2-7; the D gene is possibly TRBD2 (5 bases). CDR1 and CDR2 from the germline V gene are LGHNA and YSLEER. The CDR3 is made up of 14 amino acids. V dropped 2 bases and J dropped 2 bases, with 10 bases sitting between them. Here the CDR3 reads CASSQFAGTYEQYF. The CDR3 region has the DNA TGCGCCAGCAGCCAATTTGCCGGGACCTACGAGCAGTACTTC.

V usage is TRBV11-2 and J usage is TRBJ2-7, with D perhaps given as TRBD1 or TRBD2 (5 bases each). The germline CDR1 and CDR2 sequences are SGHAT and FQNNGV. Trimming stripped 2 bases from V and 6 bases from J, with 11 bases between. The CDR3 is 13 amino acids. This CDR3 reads CASSLSSGREQYF. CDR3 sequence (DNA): TGTGCCAGCAGCTTATCTTCGGGACGCGAGCAGTACTTC.

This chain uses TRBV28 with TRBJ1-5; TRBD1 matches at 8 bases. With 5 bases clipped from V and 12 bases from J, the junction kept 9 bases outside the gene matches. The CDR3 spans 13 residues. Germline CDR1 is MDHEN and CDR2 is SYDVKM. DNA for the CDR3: TGTGCCAGCAGTGGGGCTGACAGGGGAGGCCAGCATTTT. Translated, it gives CASSGADRGGQHF.

For the CDR3, the DNA is TGTGCCAGCAGCCCCCCCCGGGATGGCACCGGGGAGCTGTTTTTT. Protein: CASSPPRDGTGELFF. The chain couples TRBV7-2 to TRBJ2-2; maybe TRBD2 (5 bases). This CDR3 region has 15 residues. The germline CDR1 and CDR2 sequences are SGHTA and FQGNSA. The V and J ends lost 5 bases and 4 bases respectively, with 14 bases between them.

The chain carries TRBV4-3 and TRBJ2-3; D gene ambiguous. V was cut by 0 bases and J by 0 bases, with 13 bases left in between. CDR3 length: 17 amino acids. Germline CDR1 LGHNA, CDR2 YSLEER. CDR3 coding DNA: TGCGCCAGCAGCCAAGATCGCTATGATGCTAGCACAGATACGCAGTATTTT. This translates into CASSQDRYDASTDTQYF.

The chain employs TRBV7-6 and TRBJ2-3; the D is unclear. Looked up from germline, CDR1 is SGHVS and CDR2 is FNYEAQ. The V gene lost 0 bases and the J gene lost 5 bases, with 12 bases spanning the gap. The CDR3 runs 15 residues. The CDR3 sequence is CASSLAIGQGDTQYF. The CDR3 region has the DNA TGTGCCAGCAGCTTAGCTATCGGCCAAGGAGATACGCAGTATTTT.

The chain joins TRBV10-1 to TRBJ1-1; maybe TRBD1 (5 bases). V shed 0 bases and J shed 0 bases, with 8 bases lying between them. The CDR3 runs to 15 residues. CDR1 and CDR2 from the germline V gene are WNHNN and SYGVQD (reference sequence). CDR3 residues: CASSESGRMNTEAFF. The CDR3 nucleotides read TGCGCCAGCAGTGAGTCGGGACGGATGAACACTGAAGCTTTCTTT.

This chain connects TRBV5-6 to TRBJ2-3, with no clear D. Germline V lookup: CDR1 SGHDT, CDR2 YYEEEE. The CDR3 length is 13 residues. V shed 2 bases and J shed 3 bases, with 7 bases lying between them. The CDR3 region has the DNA TGTGCCAGCAGCTTATTAAGAACAGATACGCAGTATTTT. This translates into CASSLLRTDTQYF.

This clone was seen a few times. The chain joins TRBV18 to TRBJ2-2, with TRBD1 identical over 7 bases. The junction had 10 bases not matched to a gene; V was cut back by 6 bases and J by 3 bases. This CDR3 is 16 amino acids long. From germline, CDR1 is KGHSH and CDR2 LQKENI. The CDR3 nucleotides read TGTGCCAGCTCCCCGACACGACAGGGACACACCGGGGAGCTGTTTTTT. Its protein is CASSPTRQGHTGELFF.

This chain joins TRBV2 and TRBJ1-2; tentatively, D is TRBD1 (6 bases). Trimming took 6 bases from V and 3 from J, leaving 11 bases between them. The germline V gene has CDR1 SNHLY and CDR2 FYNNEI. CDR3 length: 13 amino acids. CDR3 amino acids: CASSGQIYYGYTF. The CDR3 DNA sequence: TGTGCCAGCAGCGGACAGATCTACTATGGCTACACCTTC.

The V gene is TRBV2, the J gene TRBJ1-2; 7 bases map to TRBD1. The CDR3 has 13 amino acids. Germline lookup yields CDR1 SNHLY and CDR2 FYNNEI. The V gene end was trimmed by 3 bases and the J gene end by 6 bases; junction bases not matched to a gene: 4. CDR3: CASSDPGGNGYTF. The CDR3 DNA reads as TGTGCCAGCAGTGACCCAGGGGGTAATGGCTACACCTTC.

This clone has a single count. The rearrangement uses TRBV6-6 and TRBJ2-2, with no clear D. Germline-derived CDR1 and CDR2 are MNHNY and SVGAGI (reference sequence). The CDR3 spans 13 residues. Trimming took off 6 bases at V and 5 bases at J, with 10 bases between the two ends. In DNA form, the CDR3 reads TGTGCCAGCAGCCCGGGTGGAACCGGGGAGCTGTTTTTT. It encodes CASSPGGTGELFF.

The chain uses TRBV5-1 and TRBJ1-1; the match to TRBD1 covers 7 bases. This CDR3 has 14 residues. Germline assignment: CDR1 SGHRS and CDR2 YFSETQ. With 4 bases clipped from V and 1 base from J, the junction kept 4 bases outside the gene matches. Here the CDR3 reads CASSTDRANTEAFF. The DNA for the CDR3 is TGCGCCAGCAGCACAGACAGGGCGAACACTGAAGCTTTCTTT.

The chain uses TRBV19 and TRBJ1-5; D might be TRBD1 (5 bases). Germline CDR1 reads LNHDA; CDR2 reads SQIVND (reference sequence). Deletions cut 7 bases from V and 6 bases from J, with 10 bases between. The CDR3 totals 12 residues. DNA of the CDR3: TGTGCCAGTACAGGGATGGGTCAGCCCCAGCATTTT. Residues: CASTGMGQPQHF.

CDR3 DNA sequence: TGTGCCATCAGTGCTAACGGGAGGGGCACAGATACGCAGTATTTT. Residues: CAISANGRGTDTQYF. The chain carries TRBV10-3 and TRBJ2-3; TRBD2 aligns across 8 bases. In germline, CDR1 is ENHRY, CDR2 SYGVKD. The CDR3 is 15 amino acids. V trimming: 4 bases; J trimming: 1 base; junction bases outside the gene matches: 4.

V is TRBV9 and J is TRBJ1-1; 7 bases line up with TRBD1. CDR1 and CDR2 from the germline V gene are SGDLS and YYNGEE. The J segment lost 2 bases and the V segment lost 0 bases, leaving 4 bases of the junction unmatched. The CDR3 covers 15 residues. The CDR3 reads CASSVVVGGNTEAFF. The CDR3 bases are TGTGCCAGCAGCGTAGTTGTAGGGGGCAACACTGAAGCTTTCTTT.

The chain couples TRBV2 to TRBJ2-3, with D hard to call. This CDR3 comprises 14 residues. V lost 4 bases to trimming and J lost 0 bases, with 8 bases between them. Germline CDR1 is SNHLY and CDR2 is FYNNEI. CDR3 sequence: CASSGRTSTDTQYF. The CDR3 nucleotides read TGTGCCAGCAGTGGACGGACCAGCACAGATACGCAGTATTTT.

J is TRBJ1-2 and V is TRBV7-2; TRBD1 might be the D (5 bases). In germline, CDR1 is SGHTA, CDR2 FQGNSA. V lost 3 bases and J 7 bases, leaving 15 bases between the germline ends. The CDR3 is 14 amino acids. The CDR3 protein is CASSLFPGPFGYTF. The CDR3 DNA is TGTGCCAGCAGCTTGTTCCCAGGGCCGTTTGGCTACACCTTC.

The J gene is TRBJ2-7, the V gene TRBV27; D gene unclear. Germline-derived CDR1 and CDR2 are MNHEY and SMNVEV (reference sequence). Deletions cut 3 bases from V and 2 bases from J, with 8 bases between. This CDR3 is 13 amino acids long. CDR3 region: CASSFSPTYEQYF. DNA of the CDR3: TGTGCCAGCAGTTTTTCTCCTACCTACGAGCAGTACTTC.

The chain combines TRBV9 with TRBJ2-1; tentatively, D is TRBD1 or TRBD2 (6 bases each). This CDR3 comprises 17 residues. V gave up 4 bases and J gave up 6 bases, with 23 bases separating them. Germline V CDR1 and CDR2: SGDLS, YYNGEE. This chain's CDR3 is CASSYHGGPETSNEQFF. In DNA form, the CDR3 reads TGTGCCAGCAGCTATCATGGGGGGCCGGAGACCTCCAATGAGCAGTTCTTC.

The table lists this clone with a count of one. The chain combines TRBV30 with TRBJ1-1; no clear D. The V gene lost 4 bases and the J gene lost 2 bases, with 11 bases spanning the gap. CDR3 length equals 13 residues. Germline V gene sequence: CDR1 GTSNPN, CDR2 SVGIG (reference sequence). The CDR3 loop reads CAWTADLNTEAFF. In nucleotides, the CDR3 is TGTGCCTGGACTGCGGATCTTAACACTGAAGCTTTCTTT.

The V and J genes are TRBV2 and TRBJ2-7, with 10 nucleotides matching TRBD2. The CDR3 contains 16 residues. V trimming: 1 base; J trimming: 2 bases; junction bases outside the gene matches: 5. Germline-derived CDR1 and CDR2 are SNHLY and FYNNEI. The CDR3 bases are TGTGCCAGCAGTGAAGATCCAGCGGGAGGGCCCTACGAGCAGTACTTC. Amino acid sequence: CASSEDPAGGPYEQYF. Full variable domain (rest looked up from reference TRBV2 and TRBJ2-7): EPEVTQTPSHQVTQMGQEVILRCVPISNHLYFYWYRQILGQKVEFLVSFYNNEISEKSEIFDDQFSVERPDGSNFTLKIRSTKLEDSAMYFCASSEDPAGGPYEQYFGPGTRLTVT.

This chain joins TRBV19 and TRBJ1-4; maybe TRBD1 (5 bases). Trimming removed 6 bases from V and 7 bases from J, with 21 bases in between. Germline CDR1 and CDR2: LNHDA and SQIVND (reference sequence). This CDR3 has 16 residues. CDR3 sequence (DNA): TGTGCCAGTAGGATGCGGTCGGACACTATACTTGAAAAACTGTTTTTT. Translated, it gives CASRMRSDTILEKLFF. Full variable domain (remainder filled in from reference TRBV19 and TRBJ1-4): DGGITQSPKYLFRKEGQNVTLSCEQNLNHDAMYWYRQDPGQGLRLIYYSQIVNDFQKGDIAEGYSVSREKKESFPLTVTSAQKNPTAFYLCASRMRSDTILEKLFFGSGTQLSVL.

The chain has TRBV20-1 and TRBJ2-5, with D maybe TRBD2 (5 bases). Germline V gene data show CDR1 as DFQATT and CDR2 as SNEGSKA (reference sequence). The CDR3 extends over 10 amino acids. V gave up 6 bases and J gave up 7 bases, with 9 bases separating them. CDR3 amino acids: CSAWAGTQYF. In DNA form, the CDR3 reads TGCAGTGCCTGGGCGGGGACCCAGTACTTC.

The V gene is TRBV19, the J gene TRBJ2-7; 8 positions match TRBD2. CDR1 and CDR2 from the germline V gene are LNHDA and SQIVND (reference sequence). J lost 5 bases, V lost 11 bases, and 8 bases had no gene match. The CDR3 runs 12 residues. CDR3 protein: CASGGGFHEQYF. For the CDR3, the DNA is TGTGCCTCGGGGGGGGGTTTCCACGAGCAGTACTTC.

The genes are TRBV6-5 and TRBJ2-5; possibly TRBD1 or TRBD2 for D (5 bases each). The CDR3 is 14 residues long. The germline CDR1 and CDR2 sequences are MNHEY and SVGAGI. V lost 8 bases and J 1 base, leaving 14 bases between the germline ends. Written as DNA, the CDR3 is TGTGCCAGCGCTGGGGGACCTCGCCAAGAGACCCAGTACTTC. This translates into CASAGGPRQETQYF.

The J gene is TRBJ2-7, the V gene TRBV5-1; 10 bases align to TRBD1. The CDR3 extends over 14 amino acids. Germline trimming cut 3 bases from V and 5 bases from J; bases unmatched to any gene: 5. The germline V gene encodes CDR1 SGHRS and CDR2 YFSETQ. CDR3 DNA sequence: TGCGCCAGCAGCTGGGACAGGGGCTTCGACGAGCAGTACTTC. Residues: CASSWDRGFDEQYF.